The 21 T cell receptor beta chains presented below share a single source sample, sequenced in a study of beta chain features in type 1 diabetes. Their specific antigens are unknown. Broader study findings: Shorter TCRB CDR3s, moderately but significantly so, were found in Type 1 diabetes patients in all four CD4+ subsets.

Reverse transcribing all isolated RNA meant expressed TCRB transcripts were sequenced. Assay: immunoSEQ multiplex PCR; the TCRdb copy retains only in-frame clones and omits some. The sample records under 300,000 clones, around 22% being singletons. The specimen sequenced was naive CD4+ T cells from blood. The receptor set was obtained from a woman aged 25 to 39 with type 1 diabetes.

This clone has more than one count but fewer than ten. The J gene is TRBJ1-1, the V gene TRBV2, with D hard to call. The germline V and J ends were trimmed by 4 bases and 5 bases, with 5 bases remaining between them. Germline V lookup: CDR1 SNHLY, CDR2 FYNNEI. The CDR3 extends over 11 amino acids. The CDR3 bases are TGTGCCAGCAGTGGAGAAACTGAAGCTTTCTTT. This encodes CASSGETEAFF.

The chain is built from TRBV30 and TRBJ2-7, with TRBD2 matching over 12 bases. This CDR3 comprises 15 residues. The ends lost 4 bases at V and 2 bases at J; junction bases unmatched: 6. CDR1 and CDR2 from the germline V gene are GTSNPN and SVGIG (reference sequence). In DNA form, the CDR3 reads TGTGCCTGGATGGAGCTAGCGGGAGGGCCCTACGAGCAGTACTTC. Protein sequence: CAWMELAGGPYEQYF.

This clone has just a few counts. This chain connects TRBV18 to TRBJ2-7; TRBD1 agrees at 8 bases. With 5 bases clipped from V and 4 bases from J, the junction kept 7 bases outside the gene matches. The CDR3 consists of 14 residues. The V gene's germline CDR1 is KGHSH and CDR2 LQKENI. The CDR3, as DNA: TGTGCCAGCTCAGGGCCGGGACAGGTTTACGAGCAGTACTTC. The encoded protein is CASSGPGQVYEQYF. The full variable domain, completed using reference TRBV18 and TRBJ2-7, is NAGVMQNPRHLVRRRGQEARLRCSPMKGHSHVYWYRQLPEEGLKFMVYLQKENIIDESGMPKERFSAEFPKEGPSILRIQQVVRGDSAAYFCASSGPGQVYEQYFGPGTRLTVT.

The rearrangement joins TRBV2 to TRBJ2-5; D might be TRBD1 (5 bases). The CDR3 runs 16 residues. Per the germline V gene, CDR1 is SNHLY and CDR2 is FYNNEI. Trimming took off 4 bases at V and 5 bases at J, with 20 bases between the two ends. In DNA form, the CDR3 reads TGTGCCAGCAGTGCCAGAAGACAGACAGTCCCGGAGACCCAGTACTTC. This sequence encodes CASSARRQTVPETQYF.

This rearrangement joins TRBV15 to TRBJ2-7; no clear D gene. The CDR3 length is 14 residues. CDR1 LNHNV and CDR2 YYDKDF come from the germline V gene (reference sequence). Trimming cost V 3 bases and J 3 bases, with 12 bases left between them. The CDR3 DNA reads TGTGCCACCAGCAGTGATTTAGGAGACTACGAGCAGTACTTC. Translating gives CATSSDLGDYEQYF.

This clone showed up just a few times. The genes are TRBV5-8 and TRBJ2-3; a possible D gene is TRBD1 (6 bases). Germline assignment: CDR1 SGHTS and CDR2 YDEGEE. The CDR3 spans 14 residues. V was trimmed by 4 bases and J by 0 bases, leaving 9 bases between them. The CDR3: CASSLGQSTDTQYF. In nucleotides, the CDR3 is TGTGCCAGCAGCCTCGGACAGAGCACAGATACGCAGTATTTT.

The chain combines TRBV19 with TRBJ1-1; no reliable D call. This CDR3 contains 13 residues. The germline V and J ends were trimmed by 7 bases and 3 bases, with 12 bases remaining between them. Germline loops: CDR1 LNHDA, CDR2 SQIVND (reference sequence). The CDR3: CASIHSGDTEAFF. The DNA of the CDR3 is TGTGCCAGTATTCACAGCGGGGACACTGAAGCTTTCTTT.

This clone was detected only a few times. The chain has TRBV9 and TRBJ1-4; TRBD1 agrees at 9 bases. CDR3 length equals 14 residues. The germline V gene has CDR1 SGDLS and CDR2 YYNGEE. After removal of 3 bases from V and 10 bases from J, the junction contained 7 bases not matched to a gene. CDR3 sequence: CASSEGQGLRKLFF. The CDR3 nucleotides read TGTGCCAGCAGCGAGGGACAGGGCCTGAGAAAACTGTTTTTT.

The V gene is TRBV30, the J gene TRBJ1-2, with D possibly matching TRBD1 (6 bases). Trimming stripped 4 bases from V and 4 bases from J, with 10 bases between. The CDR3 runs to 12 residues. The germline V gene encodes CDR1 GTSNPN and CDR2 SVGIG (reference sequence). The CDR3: CAWTSGAYGYTF. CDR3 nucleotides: TGTGCCTGGACTTCAGGGGCCTATGGCTACACCTTC.

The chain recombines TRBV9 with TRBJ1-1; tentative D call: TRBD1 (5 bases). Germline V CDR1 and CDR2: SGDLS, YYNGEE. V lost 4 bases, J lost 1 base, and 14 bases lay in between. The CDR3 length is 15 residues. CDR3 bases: TGTGCCAGCAGCCCTCTGGGGCAGAAGAACACTGAAGCTTTCTTT. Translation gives CASSPLGQKNTEAFF.

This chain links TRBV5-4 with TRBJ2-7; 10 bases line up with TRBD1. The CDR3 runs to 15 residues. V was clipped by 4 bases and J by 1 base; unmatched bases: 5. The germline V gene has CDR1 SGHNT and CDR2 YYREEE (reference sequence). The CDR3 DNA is TGTGCCAGCAGCGTCCGGGACAGGGGTTCCTACGAGCAGTACTTC. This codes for CASSVRDRGSYEQYF.

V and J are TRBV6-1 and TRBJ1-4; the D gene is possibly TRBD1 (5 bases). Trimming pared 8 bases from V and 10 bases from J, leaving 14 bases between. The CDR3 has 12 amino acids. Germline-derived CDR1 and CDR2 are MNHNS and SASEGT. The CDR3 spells CASRDPGGKLFF. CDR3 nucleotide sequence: TGTGCCAGCCGGGACCCGGGGGGAAAACTGTTTTTT.

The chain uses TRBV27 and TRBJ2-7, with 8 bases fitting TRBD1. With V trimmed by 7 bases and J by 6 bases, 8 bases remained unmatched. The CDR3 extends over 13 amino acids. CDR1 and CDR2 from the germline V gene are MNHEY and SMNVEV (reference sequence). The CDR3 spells CASTPRTGREQYF. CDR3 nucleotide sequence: TGTGCCAGCACCCCCCGGACAGGGCGCGAGCAGTACTTC.

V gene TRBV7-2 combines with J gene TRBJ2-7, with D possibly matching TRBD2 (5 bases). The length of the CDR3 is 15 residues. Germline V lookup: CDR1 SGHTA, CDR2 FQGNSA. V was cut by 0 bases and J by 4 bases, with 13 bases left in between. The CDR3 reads CASSLAMKRAYEQYF. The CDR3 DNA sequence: TGTGCCAGCAGCTTAGCCATGAAGAGGGCGTACGAGCAGTACTTC.

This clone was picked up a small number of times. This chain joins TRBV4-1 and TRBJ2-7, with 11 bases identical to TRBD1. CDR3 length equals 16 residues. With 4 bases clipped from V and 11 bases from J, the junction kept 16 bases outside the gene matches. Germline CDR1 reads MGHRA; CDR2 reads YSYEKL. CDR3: CASSPTLGQGAVREYF. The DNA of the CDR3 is TGCGCCAGCAGCCCTACTCTCGGACAGGGGGCAGTGAGGGAGTACTTC.

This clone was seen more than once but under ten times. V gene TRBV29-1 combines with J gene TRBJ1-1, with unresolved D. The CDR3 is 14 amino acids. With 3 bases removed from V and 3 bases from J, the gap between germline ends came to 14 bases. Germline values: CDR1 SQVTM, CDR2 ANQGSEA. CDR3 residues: CSVDNRGVDTEAFF. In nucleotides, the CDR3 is TGCAGCGTTGATAATCGGGGAGTGGACACTGAAGCTTTCTTT.

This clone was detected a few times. The CDR3 is CASSVTGTADYEQYF. The DNA of the CDR3 is TGTGCCAGTAGTGTAACCGGGACAGCCGACTACGAGCAGTACTTC. This sequence joins TRBV19 and TRBJ2-7; 7 bases are shared with TRBD1. This CDR3 is built from 15 residues. J lost 3 bases, V lost 5 bases, and 10 bases had no gene match. Germline CDR1 and CDR2: LNHDA and SQIVND (reference sequence).

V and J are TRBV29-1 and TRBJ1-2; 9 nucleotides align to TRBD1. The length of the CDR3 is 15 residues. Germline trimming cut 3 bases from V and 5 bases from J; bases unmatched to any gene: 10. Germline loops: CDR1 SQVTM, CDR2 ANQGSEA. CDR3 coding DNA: TGCAGCGTTGAGAACAGGGGGCAGCGGTGGTATGGCTACACCTTC. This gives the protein CSVENRGQRWYGYTF.

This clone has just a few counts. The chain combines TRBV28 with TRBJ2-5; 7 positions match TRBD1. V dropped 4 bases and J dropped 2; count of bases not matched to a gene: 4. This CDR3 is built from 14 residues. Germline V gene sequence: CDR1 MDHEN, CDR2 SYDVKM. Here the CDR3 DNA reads TGTGCCAGCAGTTCCCCGACAGGGCAAGAGACCCAGTACTTC. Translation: CASSSPTGQETQYF.

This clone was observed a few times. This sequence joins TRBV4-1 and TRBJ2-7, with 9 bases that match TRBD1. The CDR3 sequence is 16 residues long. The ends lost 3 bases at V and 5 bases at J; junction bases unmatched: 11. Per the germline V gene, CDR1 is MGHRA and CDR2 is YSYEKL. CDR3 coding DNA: TGCGCCAGCAGCCAGCTAGGGACAGGGCAGGATCACGAGCAGTACTTC. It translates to CASSQLGTGQDHEQYF.

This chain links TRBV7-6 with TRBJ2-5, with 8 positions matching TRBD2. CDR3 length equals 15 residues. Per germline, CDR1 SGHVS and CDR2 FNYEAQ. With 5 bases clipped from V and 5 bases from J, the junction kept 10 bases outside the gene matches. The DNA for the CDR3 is TGTGCCAGCAGCGTCTTCGCTAGCGGGCTTGAGACCCAGTACTTC. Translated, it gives CASSVFASGLETQYF.